This T cell receptor beta chain was recovered during a study of cytomegalovirus exposure and HLA in healthy donors. Across the study: HLA-typed donors were the source of about 85 million unique TCRs, which an early data release held.

The PCR was carried out with 60 Vbeta primers and 13 Jbeta primers. The assay was immunoSEQ multiplex PCR, and TCRdb's table has in-frame clones only and misses some. In the table there are roughly 100,000 clones, 73% of which are singletons. Findings and limits, study-wide: Reported findings show TCR beta sequences accurately forecast HLA-A and HLA-B alleles in most subjects. In a later analysis, a missense DCLRE1C variant was linked to TCR beta V- and J-gene trimming.

This CDR3 spans 14 amino acids. Only a few counts were recorded for this clone. The antigen is unknown. The rearrangement links TRBV21-1 to TRBJ1-1. TRBV21-1 constitutes a pseudogene. This receptor was identified in a man between 40 and 49 years old in good health and CMV-seronegative. The sample consisted of PBMCs. In nucleotides, the CDR3 is TGTGCCAGCAGCACCACGGCGGGGGCCACTGAAGCTTTCTTT. Its translation is CASSTTAGATEAFF.